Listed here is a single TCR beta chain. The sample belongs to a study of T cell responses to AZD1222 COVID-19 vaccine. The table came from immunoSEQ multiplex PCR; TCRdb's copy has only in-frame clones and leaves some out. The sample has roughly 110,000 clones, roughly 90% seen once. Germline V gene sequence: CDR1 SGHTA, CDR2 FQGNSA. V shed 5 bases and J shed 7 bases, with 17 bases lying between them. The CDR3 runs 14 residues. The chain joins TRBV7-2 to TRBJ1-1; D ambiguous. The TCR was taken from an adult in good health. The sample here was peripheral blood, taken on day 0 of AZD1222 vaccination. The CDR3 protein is CASSAGILEDEAFF. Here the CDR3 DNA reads TGTGCCAGCAGCGCCGGAATATTGGAAGATGAAGCTTTCTTT.